A single sample is the source of the 10 T cell receptor beta chains below, sequenced in a study of blood T cell repertoires in COVID-19. Sequencing used immunoSEQ multiplex PCR; TCRdb keeps in-frame clones, though not all of them. Of some 120,000 clones listed, approximately 81% are singletons. Input material: peripheral blood. Receptor source: a man in his 60s with acute or convalescent COVID-19.

The chain recombines TRBV2 with TRBJ2-3, with TRBD2 identical over 7 bases. CDR1 is SNHLY and CDR2 is FYNNEI in the germline V gene. Losses at the gene ends were 4 bases for V and 8 bases for J; bases not matched to a gene: 0. The CDR3 runs to 11 residues. In nucleotides, the CDR3 is TGTGCCAGCAGTGCTAGCGGTACGCAGTATTTT. Translating gives CASSASGTQYF.

This clone was counted only a few times. The rearrangement joins TRBV6-5 to TRBJ2-7; 7 nucleotides align to TRBD2. Germline-derived CDR1 and CDR2 are MNHEY and SVGAGI. This CDR3 has 15 residues. With 6 bases clipped from V and 6 bases from J, the junction kept 14 bases outside the gene matches. The CDR3 protein is CASSLSTSVVSEQYF. As DNA, the CDR3 is TGTGCCAGCAGCTTAAGTACTAGCGTTGTTTCCGAGCAGTACTTC.

This chain links TRBV28 with TRBJ1-5; D is possibly TRBD1 (5 bases). V lost 3 bases and J 6 bases, leaving 9 bases between the germline ends. The germline gives CDR1 MDHEN, CDR2 SYDVKM. This CDR3 spans 13 amino acids. CDR3 in DNA: TGTGCCAGCAGTTTCGGGGGAGGTCAGCCCCAGCATTTT. Protein product: CASSFGGGQPQHF.

The chain uses TRBV19 and TRBJ1-2, with 8 bases lining up with TRBD1. The germline CDR1 and CDR2 sequences are LNHDA and SQIVND (reference sequence). The CDR3 has 14 residues. Losses at the gene ends were 7 bases for V and 10 bases for J; bases not matched to a gene: 14. The CDR3 coding sequence is TGTGCCAGTAATTTACCGGGACAGGACTATATCTACACCTTC. As protein: CASNLPGQDYIYTF.

The rearrangement joins TRBV28 to TRBJ2-7; D possibly corresponds to TRBD1 (5 bases). Trimming pared 8 bases from V and 6 bases from J, leaving 11 bases between. The CDR3 length is 11 residues. Germline CDR1 is MDHEN and CDR2 is SYDVKM. The CDR3 loop reads CASWGEREQYF. DNA of the CDR3: TGTGCCAGCTGGGGCGAACGCGAGCAGTACTTC.

CDR3: CASSRTGSKAYNEQFF. CDR3 nucleotide sequence: TGTGCCAGCAGCCGAACCGGGTCCAAGGCCTACAATGAGCAGTTCTTC. This chain connects TRBV3-1 (or the pseudogene TRBV3-2) to TRBJ2-1; no clear D gene. V was shortened by 4 bases and J by 2 bases, with 15 bases between the two germline ends. The CDR3 runs to 16 residues. Per the germline V gene, CDR1 is LGHDT and CDR2 is YNNKEL (reference sequence).

The chain carries TRBV20-1 and TRBJ1-5; tentative D call: TRBD1 (5 bases). Germline CDR1 and CDR2: DFQATT and SNEGSKA (reference sequence). The CDR3 sequence is 11 residues long. V was pared by 6 bases and J by 6 bases, with 9 bases between. CDR3 coding DNA: TGCAGTGCCCGGGGGGGTCAGCCCCAGCATTTT. Encoded protein: CSARGGQPQHF.

This clone appeared once. The rearrangement uses TRBV27 and TRBJ2-1, with TRBD2 matching 8 bases. Germline V gene sequence: CDR1 MNHEY, CDR2 SMNVEV (reference sequence). This CDR3 contains 15 residues. Losses at the gene ends were 7 bases for V and 9 bases for J; bases not matched to a gene: 14. The CDR3 here is CASTALGAGDGEQFF. CDR3 nucleotide sequence: TGTGCCAGCACCGCGCTTGGAGCGGGAGACGGTGAGCAGTTCTTC.

The chain joins TRBV6-2 or TRBV6-3 to TRBJ2-2; D remains unclear. The germline V gene has CDR1 MNHEY and CDR2 SVGEGT. The CDR3 extends over 14 amino acids. Trimming pared 6 bases from V and 3 bases from J, leaving 11 bases between. The CDR3 reads CASSRRMDTGELFF. Written as DNA, the CDR3 is TGTGCCAGCAGCCGGCGGATGGACACCGGGGAGCTGTTTTTT.

V usage is TRBV6-5 and J usage is TRBJ1-4, with a tentative D call TRBD1 (6 bases). The CDR3 extends over 14 amino acids. Germline V gives CDR1 MNHEY, CDR2 SVGAGI. V was clipped by 5 bases and J by 7 bases, with 14 bases between them. CDR3 sequence (DNA): TGTGCCAGCAGTCTGACAGGCGAGGGTGAAAAACTGTTTTTT. Translation: CASSLTGEGEKLFF.